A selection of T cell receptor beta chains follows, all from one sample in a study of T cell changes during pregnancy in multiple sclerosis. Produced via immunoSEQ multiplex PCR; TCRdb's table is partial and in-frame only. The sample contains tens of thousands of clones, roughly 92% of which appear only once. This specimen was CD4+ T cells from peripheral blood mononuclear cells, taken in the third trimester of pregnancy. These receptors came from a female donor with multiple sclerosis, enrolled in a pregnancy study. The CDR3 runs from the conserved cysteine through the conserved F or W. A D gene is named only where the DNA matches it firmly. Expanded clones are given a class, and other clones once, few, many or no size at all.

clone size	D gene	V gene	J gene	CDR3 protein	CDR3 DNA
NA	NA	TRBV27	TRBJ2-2	CASHERQGQGGELFF	TGTGCCAGCCACGAACGCCAGGGGCAGGGCGGGGAGCTGTTTTTT
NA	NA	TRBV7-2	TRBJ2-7	CASSPEAGRSTREQYF	TGTGCCAGCAGCCCGGAGGCGGGACGGAGTACGAGGGAGCAGTACTTC
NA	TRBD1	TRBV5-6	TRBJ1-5	CASSLQGSNQPQHF	TGTGCCAGCAGCTTACAGGGGAGCAATCAGCCCCAGCATTTT
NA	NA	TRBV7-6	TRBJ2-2	CASSLGSTFYPGELFF	TGTGCCAGCAGCTTAGGGTCTACTTTCTATCCCGGGGAGCTGTTTTTT
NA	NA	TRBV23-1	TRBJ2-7	CASSLTNRARPYEQYF	TGCGCCAGCAGTCTAACTAACAGGGCACGACCCTACGAGCAGTACTTC
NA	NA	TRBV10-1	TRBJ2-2	CASSVRGAPNTGELFF	TGCGCCAGCAGTGTACGGGGAGCCCCGAACACCGGGGAGCTGTTTTTT
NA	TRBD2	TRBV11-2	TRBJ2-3	CASSLPTSGPLYF	TGTGCCAGCAGCCTACCTACTAGCGGGCCCCTGTATTTT
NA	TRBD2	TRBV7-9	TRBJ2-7	CASSLVASGSYEQYF	TGTGCCAGCAGCTTAGTGGCTAGCGGCTCCTACGAGCAGTACTTC
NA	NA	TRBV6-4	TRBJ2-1	CASSGEGGYNEQFF	TGTGCCAGCAGCGGGGAGGGGGGTTACAATGAGCAGTTCTTC
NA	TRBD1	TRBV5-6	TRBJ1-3	CASSLVGTDSGNTIYF	TGTGCCAGCAGCTTGGTTGGGACAGACTCTGGAAACACCATATATTTT
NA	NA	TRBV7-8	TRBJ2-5	CASSLDYTGPETQYF	TGTGCCAGCAGCTTAGACTATACAGGGCCGGAGACCCAGTACTTC
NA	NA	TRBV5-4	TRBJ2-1	CASSSRTQALSYNEQFF	TGTGCCAGCAGCTCACGAACACAGGCCCTCTCCTACAATGAGCAGTTCTTC
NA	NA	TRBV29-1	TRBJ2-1	CSVDFIQRSGLMGDEQFF	TGCAGCGTTGATTTTATCCAGCGGTCGGGCCTTATGGGCGATGAGCAGTTCTTC
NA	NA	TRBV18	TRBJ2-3	CASSSGEGGDTQYF	TGTGCCAGCTCATCCGGCGAGGGAGGAGATACGCAGTATTTT
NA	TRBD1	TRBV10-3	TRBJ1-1	CAIRDRSTEAFF	TGTGCCATCAGGGACAGGAGTACTGAAGCTTTCTTT
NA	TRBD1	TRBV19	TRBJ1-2	CASNTGTGADGYTF	TGTGCCAGTAATACCGGGACAGGGGCCGATGGCTACACCTTC
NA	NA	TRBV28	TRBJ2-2	CASSINPYGELFF	TGTGCCAGCAGTATTAATCCTTACGGGGAGCTGTTTTTT
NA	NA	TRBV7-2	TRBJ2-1	CASSLTTGNEQFF	TGTGCCAGCAGCCTCACCACCGGGAATGAGCAGTTCTTC
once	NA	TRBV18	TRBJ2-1	CASSSTAVGLDEQFF	TGTGCCAGCTCTTCCACAGCGGTTGGTTTGGATGAGCAGTTCTTC
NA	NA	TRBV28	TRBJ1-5	CASRYRVGSQPQHF	TGTGCCAGCAGGTACAGGGTAGGCAGTCAGCCCCAGCATTTT
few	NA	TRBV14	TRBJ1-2	CASSRTDNYGYTF	TGTGCCAGCAGTCGGACAGATAACTATGGCTACACCTTC
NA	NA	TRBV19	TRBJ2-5	CASTDVAGGKETQYF	TGTGCCAGTACGGACGTGGCAGGGGGGAAAGAGACCCAGTACTTC
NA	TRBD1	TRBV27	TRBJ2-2	CASRTGGTGELFF	TGTGCCAGCAGGACAGGGGGCACCGGGGAGCTGTTTTTT
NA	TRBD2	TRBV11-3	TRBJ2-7	CASSLAGGRSSYEQYF	TGTGCCAGCAGCTTAGCGGGCGGGAGGAGCTCCTACGAGCAGTACTTC
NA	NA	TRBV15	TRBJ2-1	CATSREAYNEQFF	TGTGCCACCAGCAGAGAAGCTTACAATGAGCAGTTCTTC
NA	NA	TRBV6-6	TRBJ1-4	CASSRGEGGREKLFF	TGTGCCAGCAGCCGGGGGGAGGGGGGACGGGAAAAACTGTTTTTT
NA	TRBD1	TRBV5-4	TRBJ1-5	CASSLQGGNQPQHF	TGTGCCAGCAGCTTGCAGGGGGGCAATCAGCCCCAGCATTTT
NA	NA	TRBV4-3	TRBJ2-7	CASSQDRMRNYEQYF	TGCGCCAGCAGCCAAGATCGGATGAGGAACTACGAGCAGTACTTC
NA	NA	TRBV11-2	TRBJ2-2	CASSFGGQITGELFF	TGTGCCAGCAGCTTTGGCGGGCAAATCACCGGGGAGCTGTTTTTT
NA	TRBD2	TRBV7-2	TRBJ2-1	CASSLGLAGDYNEQFF	TGTGCCAGCAGCTTAGGACTAGCGGGTGATTACAATGAGCAGTTCTTC
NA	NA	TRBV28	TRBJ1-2	CASSPGSSRGGYTF	TGTGCCAGCAGCCCAGGGTCTTCCCGAGGAGGCTACACCTTC
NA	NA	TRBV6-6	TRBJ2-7	CASSYWDSTYEQYF	TGTGCCAGCAGTTACTGGGACTCCACCTACGAGCAGTACTTC
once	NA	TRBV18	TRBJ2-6	CASSPPVPNVLTF	TGTGCCAGCTCACCCCCCGTTCCCAACGTCCTGACTTTC
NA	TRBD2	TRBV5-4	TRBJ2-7	CASRPSGSRGEQYF	TGTGCCAGCAGGCCTAGCGGGAGTAGAGGCGAGCAGTACTTC
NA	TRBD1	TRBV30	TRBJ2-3	CACQTGTGVGTDTQYF	TGTGCCTGCCAAACCGGGACAGGGGTGGGCACAGATACGCAGTATTTT
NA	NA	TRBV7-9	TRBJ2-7	CASSPNRGKGYEQYF	TGTGCCAGCAGCCCCAACCGAGGGAAGGGCTACGAGCAGTACTTC
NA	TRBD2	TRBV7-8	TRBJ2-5	CASSLRAGGPQETQYF	TGTGCCAGCAGCTTAAGAGCGGGAGGACCCCAAGAGACCCAGTACTTC
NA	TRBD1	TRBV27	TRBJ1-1	CASSPQGTGGTEAFF	TGTGCCAGCAGTCCCCAGGGGACAGGGGGAACTGAAGCTTTCTTT
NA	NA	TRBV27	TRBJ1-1	CASSPPRQLTMNTEAFF	TGTGCCAGCAGTCCCCCCCGACAGCTTACCATGAACACTGAAGCTTTCTTT
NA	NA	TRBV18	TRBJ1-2	CASSPPAGYGYTF	TGTGCCAGCTCACCACCGGCAGGATATGGCTACACCTTC
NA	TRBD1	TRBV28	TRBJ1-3	CATQQGFSGNTIYF	TGTGCCACACAACAGGGGTTCTCTGGAAACACCATATATTTT
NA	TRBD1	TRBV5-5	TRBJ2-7	CASSRRTGGNEQYF	TGTGCCAGCAGTCGACGGACAGGGGGCAACGAGCAGTACTTC
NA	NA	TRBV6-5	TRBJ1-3	CAVFSGNTIYF	TGTGCCGTCTTCTCTGGAAACACCATATATTTT
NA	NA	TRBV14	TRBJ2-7	CASSPPGLRVYEQYF	TGTGCCAGCAGCCCTCCGGGACTGAGAGTTTACGAGCAGTACTTC
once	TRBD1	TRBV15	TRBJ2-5	CATSRTGRQETQYF	TGTGCCACCTCCCGGACAGGGAGGCAAGAGACCCAGTACTTC
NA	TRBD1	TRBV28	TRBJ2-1	CASSSPRTGAYNEQFF	TGTGCCAGCAGCTCCCCCAGGACAGGCGCCTACAATGAGCAGTTCTTC
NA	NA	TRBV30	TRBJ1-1	CACPRGGAVTEAFF	TGTGCCTGTCCCAGGGGAGGGGCGGTCACTGAAGCTTTCTTT
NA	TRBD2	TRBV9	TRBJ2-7	CASSSQREQGEQYF	TGTGCCAGCAGCTCCCAGCGGGAGCAGGGCGAGCAGTACTTC
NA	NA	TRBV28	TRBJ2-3	CASSLGGGRLDTQYF	TGTGCCAGCAGTTTAGGGGGGGGGCGGTTGGATACGCAGTATTTT